A selection of T cell receptor beta chains follows, all from one sample in a study of memory CD4+ T cells and cytomegalovirus serostatus. Method: immunoSEQ multiplex PCR; TCRdb's copy keeps in-frame clones and lacks some. The sample records roughly 60,000 clones, approximately 80% being singletons. The material sequenced was memory CD4+ T cells from blood. The receptors originated from an adult in good health and CMV-seronegative. Each CDR3 is given with its conserved first and last residue. Each record gives: V gene, J gene, D gene, clone size, CDR3 protein, CDR3 DNA. D genes are given only for firm matches. Size is stated for part of the rows, as once, few or many counts, or as a class when the clone is expanded.

V gene: TRBV18
J gene: TRBJ1-1
D gene: .
clone size: .
CDR3 protein: CASSPFEENTEAFF
CDR3 DNA: TGTGCCAGCTCACCATTTGAAGAGAACACTGAAGCTTTCTTT

V gene: TRBV11-2
J gene: TRBJ2-3
D gene: .
clone size: .
CDR3 protein: CASTPVGSYTQYF
CDR3 DNA: TGTGCCAGCACCCCTGTGGGGTCGTATACGCAGTATTTT

V gene: TRBV2
J gene: TRBJ2-2
D gene: .
clone size: once
CDR3 protein: CASRGDNTGELFF
CDR3 DNA: TGTGCCAGCCGCGGGGACAACACCGGGGAGCTGTTTTTT

V gene: TRBV5-1
J gene: TRBJ1-6
D gene: TRBD1
clone size: .
CDR3 protein: CASSLERQGNSPLHF
CDR3 DNA: TGCGCCAGCAGCTTGGAAAGACAGGGGAATTCACCCCTCCACTTT

V gene: TRBV4-2
J gene: TRBJ2-5
D gene: TRBD2
clone size: few
CDR3 protein: CASSQHSGEETQYF
CDR3 DNA: TGTGCCAGCAGCCAACATAGCGGGGAAGAGACCCAGTACTTC

V gene: TRBV27
J gene: TRBJ1-3
D gene: TRBD1
clone size: .
CDR3 protein: CASSLGTGVELSGNTIYF
CDR3 DNA: TGTGCCAGCAGTTTGGGGACAGGGGTCGAACTCTCTGGAAACACCATATATTTT

V gene: TRBV19
J gene: TRBJ2-6
D gene: TRBD2
clone size: few
CDR3 protein: CASSTLAGVAGANVLTF
CDR3 DNA: TGTGCCAGTAGTACGCTAGCGGGAGTGGCTGGGGCCAACGTCCTGACTTTC

V gene: TRBV19
J gene: TRBJ2-7
D gene: TRBD1
clone size: .
CDR3 protein: CASSMMDRGLYEQYF
CDR3 DNA: TGTGCCAGTAGTATGATGGACAGGGGGCTGTACGAGCAGTACTTC

V gene: TRBV6-1
J gene: TRBJ2-7
D gene: .
clone size: once
CDR3 protein: CASSPPEGIQYF
CDR3 DNA: TGTGCCAGCAGTCCCCCGGAGGGGATACAGTACTTC

V gene: TRBV28
J gene: TRBJ2-2
D gene: .
clone size: few
CDR3 protein: CASSRKGTGELFF
CDR3 DNA: TGTGCCAGCAGTCGTAAAGGGACCGGGGAGCTGTTTTTT

V gene: TRBV9
J gene: TRBJ2-3
D gene: .
clone size: once
CDR3 protein: CASSVGGFPSTDTQYF
CDR3 DNA: TGTGCCAGCAGCGTAGGGGGCTTCCCAAGCACAGATACGCAGTATTTT

V gene: TRBV6-6
J gene: TRBJ1-1
D gene: .
clone size: .
CDR3 protein: CASRVSGTQNTEAFF
CDR3 DNA: TGTGCCAGCAGAGTTTCCGGGACCCAGAACACTGAAGCTTTCTTT

V gene: TRBV18
J gene: TRBJ1-3
D gene: .
clone size: .
CDR3 protein: CASSPPAGPGNTIYF
CDR3 DNA: TGTGCCAGCTCACCACCGGCTGGGCCCGGAAACACCATATATTTT

V gene: TRBV29-1
J gene: TRBJ2-1
D gene: .
clone size: .
CDR3 protein: CSVEGTWGNEQFF
CDR3 DNA: TGCAGCGTTGAGGGGACATGGGGGAATGAGCAGTTCTTC

V gene: TRBV10-3
J gene: TRBJ1-4
D gene: TRBD1
clone size: .
CDR3 protein: CAISGDRDNEKLFF
CDR3 DNA: TGTGCCATCAGTGGGGACAGGGACAATGAAAAACTGTTTTTT

V gene: TRBV5-1
J gene: TRBJ1-4
D gene: TRBD1
clone size: few
CDR3 protein: CASSLSGQYNEKLFF
CDR3 DNA: TGCGCCAGCAGCCTGTCGGGACAGTATAATGAAAAACTGTTTTTT

V gene: TRBV6-6
J gene: TRBJ2-1
D gene: .
clone size: .
CDR3 protein: CASRPDRQTQYNEQFF
CDR3 DNA: TGTGCCAGCAGGCCTGATAGACAGACTCAGTACAATGAGCAGTTCTTC

V gene: TRBV19
J gene: TRBJ2-2
D gene: .
clone size: .
CDR3 protein: CASSIDLRRNTGELFF
CDR3 DNA: TGTGCCAGTAGTATAGATCTCAGGCGGAACACCGGGGAGCTGTTTTTT

V gene: TRBV30
J gene: TRBJ2-1
D gene: TRBD2
clone size: .
CDR3 protein: CAWSTSGSYNEQFF
CDR3 DNA: TGTGCCTGGAGTACTAGCGGCTCCTACAATGAGCAGTTCTTC

V gene: TRBV7-2
J gene: TRBJ1-2
D gene: .
clone size: .
CDR3 protein: CASSPNPNYGYTF
CDR3 DNA: TGTGCCAGCAGCCCGAACCCTAACTATGGCTACACCTTC

V gene: TRBV7-9
J gene: TRBJ2-3
D gene: TRBD2
clone size: .
CDR3 protein: CASSLARAGEGTDTQYF
CDR3 DNA: TGTGCCAGCAGCTTAGCGCGAGCGGGAGAAGGCACAGATACGCAGTATTTT

V gene: TRBV4-3
J gene: TRBJ1-2
D gene: .
clone size: .
CDR3 protein: CASSQISGGRNYGYTF
CDR3 DNA: TGCGCCAGCAGCCAAATAAGCGGGGGGCGAAACTATGGCTACACCTTC

V gene: TRBV7-8
J gene: TRBJ2-1
D gene: .
clone size: .
CDR3 protein: CASSPWAHNEQFF
CDR3 DNA: TGTGCCAGCAGCCCGTGGGCCCACAATGAGCAGTTCTTC

V gene: TRBV18
J gene: TRBJ2-1
D gene: TRBD2
clone size: few
CDR3 protein: CASSPGTSGDEQFF
CDR3 DNA: TGTGCCAGCTCACCAGGGACTAGTGGCGATGAGCAGTTCTTC

V gene: TRBV4-2
J gene: TRBJ2-1
D gene: .
clone size: .
CDR3 protein: CASSQDRGAGEYNEQFF
CDR3 DNA: TGTGCCAGCAGCCAAGACAGGGGGGCGGGAGAGTACAATGAGCAGTTCTTC

V gene: TRBV7-3
J gene: TRBJ1-4
D gene: TRBD1
clone size: .
CDR3 protein: CASSLGPPGTGSGKLFF
CDR3 DNA: TGTGCCAGCAGCTTAGGGCCCCCGGGGACAGGGAGTGGAAAACTGTTTTTT

V gene: TRBV10-1
J gene: TRBJ1-2
D gene: .
clone size: .
CDR3 protein: CASSPGQTPYGYTF
CDR3 DNA: TGCGCCAGCAGTCCTGGACAGACGCCCTATGGCTACACCTTC

V gene: TRBV20-1
J gene: TRBJ1-1
D gene: .
clone size: .
CDR3 protein: CSASAKAFF
CDR3 DNA: TGCAGTGCTAGTGCGAAAGCTTTCTTT

V gene: TRBV5-4
J gene: TRBJ2-5
D gene: .
clone size: .
CDR3 protein: CASSLDRYQETQYF
CDR3 DNA: TGTGCCAGCAGCCTGGACAGATACCAAGAGACCCAGTACTTC

V gene: TRBV9
J gene: TRBJ2-2
D gene: TRBD2
clone size: .
CDR3 protein: CASSQRTSGRSTGELFF
CDR3 DNA: TGTGCCAGCAGCCAAAGGACTAGCGGGAGAAGCACCGGGGAGCTGTTTTTT